This T cell receptor (beta chain) is drawn from a study of cytomegalovirus exposure and HLA in healthy donors. The primer mix had 60 Vbeta and 13 Jbeta primers. Sequencing was performed with immunoSEQ multiplex PCR; in TCRdb, only in-frame clones are kept and a portion is missing. The sample contains around 45,000 clones, more than 45% of which appear only once. The germline V gene encodes CDR1 SGHRS and CDR2 YFSETQ. V gave up 1 base and J gave up 9 bases, with 14 bases separating them. There are 14 residues in the CDR3. A remark on this clone: The antigen is unknown.

Study observations and caveats: Researchers reported in a later analysis that common viral pathogens appeared linked to several top clusters.

The chain employs TRBV5-1 and TRBJ2-4; the D gene is possibly TRBD2 (5 bases). The sequenced sample consisted of PBMCs. This TCR derives from a man aged 55-75 years in good health and CMV-seronegative. CDR3 sequence (DNA): TGCGCCAGCAGCTTGTCGGACGGAGAGGGCATTCAGTACTTC. It codes for CASSLSDGEGIQYF.